The 32 T cell receptor beta chains below come from one sample, sequenced in a study of T cell repertoires in cytomegalovirus infection. For these TCRs, the target antigens are not known. MiXCR was run by TCRdb on the reads, yielding one entry per CDR3 protein. The sample lists 700,000 to 950,000 distinct CDR3 sequences; 32% were seen once. The input for sequencing was cultured CD8+ T cells from PBMCs, taken from culture after CMV antigen stimulation. The receptors here all came from a human donor in good health (CMV status not recorded). Some clones in this sample may be carry-over from other donors' samples.

DNA of the CDR3: TGTGCCAGCAGCTGGACAGGGGAGGGGAACGAGCAGTACTTC. As protein: CASSWTGEGNEQYF. The chain couples TRBV5-4 to TRBJ2-7, with TRBD1 matching 9 bases. Germline CDR1 reads SGHNT; CDR2 reads YYREEE (reference sequence). V lost 3 bases, J lost 5 bases, and 6 bases stayed unmatched. The CDR3 covers 14 residues.

This clonotype was seen a few times. J is TRBJ1-1 and V is TRBV6-1; TRBD1 might be the D (5 bases). CDR3 length equals 17 residues. Per germline, CDR1 MNHNS and CDR2 SASEGT. Trimming stripped 3 bases from V and 5 bases from J, with 22 bases between. CDR3 sequence: CASSDVGGDYLGTEAFF. The DNA of the CDR3 is TGTGCCAGCAGTGACGTAGGAGGGGATTATTTGGGAACTGAAGCTTTCTTT.

The table lists this clonotype with many counts. The chain recombines TRBV7-6 with TRBJ1-1; TRBD1 matches 7 bases. The V and J ends lost 4 bases and 3 bases, in that order; junction bases with no gene match: 8. From germline, CDR1 is SGHVS and CDR2 FNYEAQ. The CDR3 extends over 15 amino acids. CDR3 sequence reads: CASSYRQGRDTEAFF. CDR3 DNA sequence: TGTGCCAGCAGCTACCGACAGGGCCGCGACACTGAAGCTTTCTTT.

V and J are TRBV4-1 and TRBJ2-3; TRBD1 matches at 10 bases. Trimming at V came to 3 bases and at J to 3 bases, leaving 9 bases not matched to a gene. The CDR3 contains 17 residues. Germline CDR1 reads MGHRA; CDR2 reads YSYEKL. The CDR3 DNA is TGCGCCAGCAGCCATCCGGGACAGGGGCCCGGGACAGATACGCAGTATTTT. Translation gives CASSHPGQGPGTDTQYF.

This clonotype was detected ten times or more. The V gene is TRBV7-2, the J gene TRBJ2-7; D remains ambiguous. V was trimmed by 0 bases and J by 1 base, leaving 7 bases between them. The CDR3 sequence is 14 residues long. Germline-derived CDR1 and CDR2 are SGHTA and FQGNSA. In nucleotides, the CDR3 is TGTGCCAGCAGCTTAGCTCATCCTTCCTACGAGCAGTACGTC. Protein: CASSLAHPSYEQYV.

The rearrangement links TRBV19 to TRBJ2-1, with 10 bases matching TRBD2. Germline lookup yields CDR1 LNHDA and CDR2 SQIVND (reference sequence). V was clipped by 11 bases and J by 8 bases; unmatched bases: 9. The CDR3 consists of 13 residues. CDR3 in amino acids: CAGSGGAGDEQFF. The CDR3 region has the DNA TGTGCCGGGAGCGGGGGGGCCGGGGATGAGCAGTTCTTC.

In this sample, this clonotype turned up a few times. The chain recombines TRBV27 with TRBJ1-5, with TRBD1 identical over 7 bases. CDR1 and CDR2 from the germline V gene are MNHEY and SMNVEV (reference sequence). The CDR3 is made up of 14 amino acids. The J segment lost 3 bases and the V segment lost 5 bases, leaving 4 bases of the junction unmatched. The CDR3 DNA is TGTGCCAGCAGTATTCAGGGGGACAATCAGCCCCAGCATTTT. Residues: CASSIQGDNQPQHF.

This clonotype was detected ten times or more. The V call is TRBV7-2, the J call TRBJ1-5; D may be TRBD1 (6 bases). Germline V gene sequence: CDR1 SGHTA, CDR2 FQGNSA. Trimming took off 5 bases at V and 1 base at J, with 12 bases between the two ends. The CDR3 loop spans 15 amino acids. The CDR3 sequence is CASSPGVGSNQPQHF. As DNA, the CDR3 is TGTGCCAGCAGCCCAGGGGTGGGGAGCAATCAGCCCCAGCATTTT.

At least ten counts were recorded for this clonotype. As DNA, the CDR3 is TGTGCCAGCAGACCCCCGATGGGAATTGAAGCTTTCTTT. Residues: CASRPPMGIEAFF. The chain employs TRBV7-8 and TRBJ1-1, with unresolved D. V lost 6 bases, J lost 7 bases, and 15 bases lay in between. From germline, CDR1 is SGHVS and CDR2 FQNEAQ. The CDR3 spans 13 residues. The whole variable domain, filled in from reference TRBV7-8 and TRBJ1-1, reads GAGVSQSPRYKVAKRGQDVALRCDPISGHVSLFWYQQALGQGPEFLTYFQNEAQLDKSGLPSDRFFAERPEGSVSTLKIQRTQQEDSAVYLCASRPPMGIEAFFGQGTRLTVV.

The table lists this clonotype with many counts. The chain carries TRBV4-2 and TRBJ2-3; TRBD2 is a possible D gene (5 bases). V gave up 0 bases and J gave up 0 bases, with 7 bases separating them. The CDR3 length is 15 residues. CDR1 and CDR2 (germline): LGHNA, YNFKEQ. The CDR3 spells CASSQELVSTDTQYF. In DNA form, the CDR3 reads TGTGCCAGCAGCCAAGAACTAGTTAGCACAGATACGCAGTATTTT.

This clonotype was seen once. A much larger clone lies one base from this, so it may be a read error. V is TRBV14 and J is TRBJ2-5; D uncertain. The CDR3 contains 13 residues. From germline, CDR1 is SGHDN and CDR2 FVKESK. In nucleotides, the CDR3 is TGTGCCAGCAACCAAGGGCAGTTGGAGACCCAGTACTTC. Protein sequence: CASNQGQLETQYF.

This clonotype was detected many times. One end of the junction fails to match germline, which may point to a read error. The rearrangement uses TRBV12-3 or TRBV12-4 and TRBJ2-1, with D tentatively TRBD2 (7 bases). The CDR3 runs 14 residues. The CDR3 is CASSLGGGVDEQFF. The CDR3 region has the DNA TGTGCCAGCAGCTTAGGAGGGGGGGTCGATGAGCAGTTCTTC.

This chain uses TRBV5-4 with TRBJ1-6, with D maybe TRBD1 (5 bases). This CDR3 is built from 16 residues. Germline values: CDR1 SGHNT, CDR2 YYREEE (reference sequence). V lost 0 bases, J lost 7 bases, and 14 bases lay in between. DNA of the CDR3: TGTGCCAGCAGCTTGGTGGGGACTGGGGGGAATTCACCCCTCCACTTT. Translating gives CASSLVGTGGNSPLHF.

The CDR3 sequence is CASSGARNNQPQHF. CDR3 nucleotide sequence: TGTGCCAGCAGTGGCGCTCGGAACAATCAGCCCCAGCATTTT. This chain links TRBV2 with TRBJ1-5; D gene ambiguous. The CDR3 covers 14 residues. The V end lost 4 bases, the J end lost 3 bases, and 10 bases lay between the germline ends. In germline, CDR1 is SNHLY, CDR2 FYNNEI. Complete variable domain (other parts from reference TRBV2 and TRBJ1-5): EPEVTQTPSHQVTQMGQEVILRCVPISNHLYFYWYRQILGQKVEFLVSFYNNEISEKSEIFDDQFSVERPDGSNFTLKIRSTKLEDSAMYFCASSGARNNQPQHFGDGTRLSIL.

This clonotype showed up just a few times. V and J are TRBV12-3 or TRBV12-4 and TRBJ1-2, with D uncertain. The V gene lost 3 bases and the J gene lost 10 bases, with 9 bases spanning the gap. This CDR3 is built from 11 residues. CDR3 coding DNA: TGTGCCAGCAGTTTGGGGATAGACTACACCTTC. It is translated as CASSLGIDYTF.

At least ten counts were recorded for this clonotype. The chain couples TRBV7-9 to TRBJ2-7; 8 nucleotides agree with TRBD1. From germline, CDR1 is SEHNR and CDR2 FQNEAQ (reference sequence). The CDR3 is made up of 15 amino acids. The junction had 12 bases not matched to a gene; V was cut back by 5 bases and J by 6 bases. CDR3 DNA sequence: TGTGCCAGCAGCGATTCTCAGGGGGCGCTTCTCGAGCAGTACTTC. Protein: CASSDSQGALLEQYF.

This clonotype showed up just once. CDR3 protein: CASSSGTDRVNGYTF. The CDR3 DNA is TGTGCCAGCAGCTCGGGTACGGACAGGGTAAATGGCTACACCTTC. The rearrangement links TRBV5-6 to TRBJ1-2, with 8 bases aligning to TRBD1. This CDR3 comprises 15 residues. CDR1 SGHDT and CDR2 YYEEEE come from the germline V gene. The V segment lost 3 bases and the J segment 6 bases; nucleotides outside the gene matches: 10.

This clonotype was counted ten times or more. This chain joins TRBV7-8 and TRBJ2-7; 7 bases fit TRBD1. The V and J ends lost 5 bases and 2 bases, in that order; junction bases with no gene match: 6. This CDR3 is 14 amino acids long. Germline CDR1 is SGHVS and CDR2 is FQNEAQ. Here the CDR3 DNA reads TGTGCCAGCAGCCAGACAGGGATCACCTACGAGCAGTACTTC. Encoded protein: CASSQTGITYEQYF.

In this sample, this clonotype turned up a few times. The chain recombines TRBV7-2 with TRBJ1-2; 9 bases map to TRBD1. This CDR3 has 15 amino acids. From germline, CDR1 is SGHTA and CDR2 FQGNSA. Trimming took 1 base from V and 5 from J; bases not matched to a gene: 5. CDR3 loop: CASSLDGGQGYGYTF. Written as DNA, the CDR3 is TGTGCCAGCAGCTTAGATGGGGGACAGGGTTATGGCTACACCTTC.

This clonotype was seen a few times. The genes are TRBV27 and TRBJ1-4; 7 nucleotides line up with TRBD1. CDR1 and CDR2 from the germline V gene are MNHEY and SMNVEV (reference sequence). J lost 7 bases, V lost 0 bases, and 5 bases had no gene match. There are 15 residues in the CDR3. CDR3 region: CASSLSGGSGEKLFF. CDR3 nucleotides: TGTGCCAGCAGTTTATCAGGGGGCTCTGGTGAAAAACTGTTTTTT.

The chain combines TRBV27 with TRBJ2-5; D remains ambiguous. CDR1 MNHEY and CDR2 SMNVEV come from the germline V gene (reference sequence). CDR3 size: 15 residues. Between the trimmed V and J ends, which lost 5 bases and 5 bases, there was a span of 18 bases. CDR3 DNA sequence: TGTGCCAGCAGTAAAGGACCATTTGGCGTGGAGACCCAGTACTTC. Translation gives CASSKGPFGVETQYF.

This sequence joins TRBV5-5 and TRBJ1-1; D ambiguous. The CDR3 contains 13 residues. Germline V gene sequence: CDR1 SGHKS, CDR2 YYEKEE (reference sequence). Trimming took off 3 bases at V and 12 bases at J, with 18 bases between the two ends. The CDR3 sequence is CASSSLLGWETFF. In DNA, the CDR3 is TGTGCCAGCAGCTCCCTGTTAGGGTGGGAAACTTTCTTT.

The chain has TRBV27 and TRBJ1-6, with D unclear. The CDR3 contains 14 residues. Germline V gene sequence: CDR1 MNHEY, CDR2 SMNVEV (reference sequence). V was shortened by 3 bases and J by 5 bases, with 8 bases between the two germline ends. CDR3: CASSFGQNNSPLHF. CDR3 DNA sequence: TGTGCCAGCAGTTTCGGCCAGAATAATTCACCCCTCCACTTT.

This clonotype was seen only a few times. The chain joins TRBV6-6 to TRBJ1-6, with D uncertain. Trimming took off 5 bases at V and 9 bases at J, with 17 bases between the two ends. The CDR3 covers 15 residues. Germline V gives CDR1 MNHNY, CDR2 SVGAGI (reference sequence). The DNA of the CDR3 is TGTGCCAGCAGTGACGATTGGCATTCTAGTTCACCCCTCCACTTT. Protein: CASSDDWHSSSPLHF.

This clonotype came up a few times. This sequence joins TRBV6-5 and TRBJ1-2, with a weak D call TRBD1 (6 bases). This CDR3 has 13 amino acids. V lost 7 bases to trimming and J lost 8 bases, with 17 bases between them. The germline CDR1 and CDR2 sequences are MNHEY and SVGAGI. DNA of the CDR3: TGTGCCAGCACTTTCGGGACACAACGCGGCTACACCTTC. Its protein product is CASTFGTQRGYTF.

About this clonotype: A much larger clone is a single base away; this may be a read error. V usage is TRBV27 and J usage is TRBJ1-1; unclear D gene. Trimming left V 2 bases short and J 3 bases short, with 7 bases between. Germline lookup yields CDR1 MNHEY and CDR2 SMNVEV (reference sequence). This CDR3 is built from 13 residues. This chain's CDR3 is CASSLVEDTEAFF. The DNA for the CDR3 is TGTGCCAGCAGTTTAGTGGAGGACACTGAAGCTTTCTTT.

CDR3 sequence reads: CASSICVAGYTF. The CDR3 region has the DNA TGTGCCAGTAGTATTTGTGTAGCGGGCTACACCTTC. The chain employs TRBV19 and TRBJ1-2, with no clear D. The CDR3 totals 12 residues. The V end lost 3 bases, the J end lost 8 bases, and 10 bases lay between the germline ends. Germline V gene lookup returns CDR1 LNHDA and CDR2 SQIVND (reference sequence).

This clonotype was seen repeatedly, ten times or more. The chain is built from TRBV7-9 and TRBJ2-3, with TRBD2 matching 9 bases. With 5 bases clipped from V and 1 base from J, the junction kept 13 bases outside the gene matches. CDR1 SEHNR and CDR2 FQNEAQ come from the germline V gene (reference sequence). The CDR3 is 18 amino acids. The chain's CDR3 is CASSPVGGGADGTDTQYF. The CDR3 nucleotides are TGTGCCAGCAGCCCGGTCGGCGGGGGGGCCGACGGCACAGATACGCAGTATTTT.

The chain has TRBV7-2 and TRBJ1-1; D might be TRBD1 (5 bases). CDR3 size: 14 residues. Germline CDR1 reads SGHTA; CDR2 reads FQGNSA. Deletions cut 3 bases from V and 1 base from J, with 9 bases between. CDR3 DNA sequence: TGTGCCAGCAGCTTGAACGGACAGAACACTGAAGCTTTCTTT. As protein: CASSLNGQNTEAFF.

This clonotype has a handful of counts. The chain uses TRBV6-2 or TRBV6-3 and TRBJ2-2; perhaps D is TRBD1 or TRBD2 (6 bases each). The V and J ends lost 2 bases and 0 bases respectively, with 10 bases between them. Germline V gene data show CDR1 as MNHEY and CDR2 as SVGEGT. This CDR3 has 16 residues. CDR3 in amino acids: CASSYTGATNTGELFF. The CDR3 DNA is TGTGCCAGCAGTTACACGGGGGCCACGAACACCGGGGAGCTGTTTTTT.

V usage is TRBV6-5 and J usage is TRBJ2-2; 10 nucleotides match TRBD1. The trim removed 6 bases at V and 6 bases at J, leaving 4 bases unmatched. The CDR3 has 14 amino acids. Germline V gene lookup returns CDR1 MNHEY and CDR2 SVGAGI. CDR3 region: CASRGTGVSGELFF. The CDR3, as DNA: TGTGCCAGCAGGGGGACAGGGGTTTCCGGGGAGCTGTTTTTT.

The rearrangement uses TRBV29-1 and TRBJ2-2; D not resolved. In germline, CDR1 is SQVTM, CDR2 ANQGSEA. This CDR3 region has 14 residues. Trimming took 5 bases from V and 3 from J, leaving 13 bases between them. This chain's CDR3 is CSVKALRDTGELFF. The DNA for the CDR3 is TGCAGCGTTAAGGCGCTCCGGGACACCGGGGAGCTGTTTTTT.